This TCR beta chain was recovered during a study of cytomegalovirus exposure and HLA in healthy donors. Study background: Most donors, more than 80% of approximately 400 genotyped, fell in the Caucasian-associated ancestry cluster.

13 Jbeta primers and 60 Vbeta primers were used for the PCR. The assay was immunoSEQ multiplex PCR, and TCRdb's table has in-frame clones only and misses some. In the table there are around 140,000 clones, around 80% of which are singletons. V shed 3 bases and J 4 bases; nucleotides not matched to a gene: 5. CDR3 length: 17 residues. The germline V gene encodes CDR1 MDHEN and CDR2 SYDVKM. Turning to this clone: Its antigen is not identified.

Study-wide results and caveats: Among the sequence variants, a highly shared cluster was likely an artifact of sequencing. Per published accounts, TCR beta sequences correctly predicted the HLA-A and HLA-B alleles of most subjects.

The sequenced sample was PBMCs. This chain uses TRBV28 with TRBJ2-3, with 15 bases matching TRBD2. The TCR sequence derives from a woman between 40 and 55 years old in good health and CMV-seronegative. The CDR3 DNA follows: TGTGCCAGCAGTTTCGGCCGGACTAGCGGGAGGGCAGATACGCAGTATTTT. Amino acid sequence: CASSFGRTSGRADTQYF.